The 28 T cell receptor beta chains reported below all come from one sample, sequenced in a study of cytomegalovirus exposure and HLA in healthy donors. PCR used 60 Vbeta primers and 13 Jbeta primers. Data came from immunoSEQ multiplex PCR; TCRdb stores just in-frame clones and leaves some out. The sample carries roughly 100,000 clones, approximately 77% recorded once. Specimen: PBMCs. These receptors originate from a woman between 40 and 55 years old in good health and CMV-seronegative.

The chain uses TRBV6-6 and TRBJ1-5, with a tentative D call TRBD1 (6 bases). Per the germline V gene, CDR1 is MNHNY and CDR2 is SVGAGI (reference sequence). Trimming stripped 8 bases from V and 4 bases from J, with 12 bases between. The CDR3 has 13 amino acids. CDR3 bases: TGTGCCAGCCATGGACAGATGAATCAGCCCCAGCATTTT. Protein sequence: CASHGQMNQPQHF.

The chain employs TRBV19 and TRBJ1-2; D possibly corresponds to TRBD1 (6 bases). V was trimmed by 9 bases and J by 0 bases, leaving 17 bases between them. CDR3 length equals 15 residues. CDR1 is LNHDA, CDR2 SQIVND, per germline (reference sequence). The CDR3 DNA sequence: TGTGCCAGCATGGTAGACAGGACCTCTAACTATGGCTACACCTTC. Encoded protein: CASMVDRTSNYGYTF. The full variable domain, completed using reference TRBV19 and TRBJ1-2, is DGGITQSPKYLFRKEGQNVTLSCEQNLNHDAMYWYRQDPGQGLRLIYYSQIVNDFQKGDIAEGYSVSREKKESFPLTVTSAQKNPTAFYLCASMVDRTSNYGYTFGSGTRLTVV.

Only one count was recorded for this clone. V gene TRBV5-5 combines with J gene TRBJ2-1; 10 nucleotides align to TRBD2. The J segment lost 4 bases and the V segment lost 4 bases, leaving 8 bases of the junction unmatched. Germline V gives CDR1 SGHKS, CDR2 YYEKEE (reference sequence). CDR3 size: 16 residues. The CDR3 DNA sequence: TGTGCCAGCAGCGCCAAACTAGCGGGAAATTACAATGAGCAGTTCTTC. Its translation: CASSAKLAGNYNEQFF.

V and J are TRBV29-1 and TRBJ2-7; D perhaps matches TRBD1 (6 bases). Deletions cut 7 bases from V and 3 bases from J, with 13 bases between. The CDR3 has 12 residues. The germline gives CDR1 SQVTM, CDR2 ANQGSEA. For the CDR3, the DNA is TGCAGCGGGACCGACAGGCTCTACGAGCAGTACTTC. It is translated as CSGTDRLYEQYF.

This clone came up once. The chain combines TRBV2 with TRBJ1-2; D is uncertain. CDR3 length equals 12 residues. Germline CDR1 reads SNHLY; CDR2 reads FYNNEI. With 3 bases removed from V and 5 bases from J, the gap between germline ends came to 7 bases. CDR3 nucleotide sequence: TGTGCCAGCAGTGAGGGAGGGTATGGCTACACCTTC. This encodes CASSEGGYGYTF.

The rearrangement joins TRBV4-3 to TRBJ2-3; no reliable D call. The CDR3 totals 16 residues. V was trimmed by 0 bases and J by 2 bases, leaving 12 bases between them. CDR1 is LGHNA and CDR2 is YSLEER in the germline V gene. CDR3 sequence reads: CASSQEQPLLTDTQYF. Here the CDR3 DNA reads TGCGCCAGCAGCCAAGAACAGCCCCTACTCACAGATACGCAGTATTTT.

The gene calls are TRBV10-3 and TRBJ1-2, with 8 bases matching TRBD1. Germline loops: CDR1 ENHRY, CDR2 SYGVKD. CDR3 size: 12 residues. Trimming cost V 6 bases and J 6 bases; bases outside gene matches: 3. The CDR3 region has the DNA TGTGCCATCAGCCGGACAGGGCATGGCTACACCTTC. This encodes CAISRTGHGYTF.

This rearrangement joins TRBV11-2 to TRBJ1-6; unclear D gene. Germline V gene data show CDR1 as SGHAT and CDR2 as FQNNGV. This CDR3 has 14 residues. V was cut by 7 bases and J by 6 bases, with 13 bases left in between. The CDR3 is CASTQREGNSPLHF. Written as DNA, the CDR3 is TGTGCCAGCACCCAGAGGGAGGGTAATTCACCCCTCCACTTT.

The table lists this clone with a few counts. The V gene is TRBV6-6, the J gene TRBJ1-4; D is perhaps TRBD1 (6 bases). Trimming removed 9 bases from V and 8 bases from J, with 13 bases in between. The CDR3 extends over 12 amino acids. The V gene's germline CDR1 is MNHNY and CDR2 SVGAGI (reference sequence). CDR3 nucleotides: TGTGCCAGTTCAACAGACAGGGAAAAACTGTTTTTT. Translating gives CASSTDREKLFF.

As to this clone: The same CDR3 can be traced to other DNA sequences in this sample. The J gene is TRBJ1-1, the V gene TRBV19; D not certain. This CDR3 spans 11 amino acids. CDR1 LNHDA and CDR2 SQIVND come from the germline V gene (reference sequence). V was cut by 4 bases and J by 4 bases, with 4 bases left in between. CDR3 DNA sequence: TGTGCCAGTAGTAGAGGCACTGAAGCTTTCTTT. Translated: CASSRGTEAFF.

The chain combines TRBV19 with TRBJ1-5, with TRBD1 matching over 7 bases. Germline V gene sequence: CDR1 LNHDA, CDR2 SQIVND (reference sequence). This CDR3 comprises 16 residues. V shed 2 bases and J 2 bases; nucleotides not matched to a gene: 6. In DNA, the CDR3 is TGTGCCAGTAGTATATCGACAGGGTTGGGCAATCAGCCCCAGCATTTT. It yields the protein CASSISTGLGNQPQHF.

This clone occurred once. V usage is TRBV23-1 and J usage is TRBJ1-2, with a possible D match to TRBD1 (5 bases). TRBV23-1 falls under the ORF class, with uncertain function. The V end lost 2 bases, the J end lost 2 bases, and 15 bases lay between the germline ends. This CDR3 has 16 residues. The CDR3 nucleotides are TGCGCCAGCAGTCAAGCCCGACAGATAGTCAACTATGGCTACACCTTC. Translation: CASSQARQIVNYGYTF.

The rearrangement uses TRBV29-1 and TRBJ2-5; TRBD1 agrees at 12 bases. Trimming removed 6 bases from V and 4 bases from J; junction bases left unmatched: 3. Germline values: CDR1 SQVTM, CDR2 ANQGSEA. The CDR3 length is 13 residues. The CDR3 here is CSVGQGALETQYF. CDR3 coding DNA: TGCAGCGTGGGACAGGGGGCTCTAGAGACCCAGTACTTC.

The CDR3 loop is CASSQGQGTTYEQYF. Here the CDR3 DNA reads TGTGCCAGCTCACAGGGACAGGGAACCACCTACGAGCAGTACTTC. V gene TRBV18 combines with J gene TRBJ2-7; 9 positions match TRBD1. The CDR3 has 15 residues. CDR1 is KGHSH, CDR2 LQKENI, per germline. Losses at the gene ends were 4 bases for V and 2 bases for J; bases not matched to a gene: 6.

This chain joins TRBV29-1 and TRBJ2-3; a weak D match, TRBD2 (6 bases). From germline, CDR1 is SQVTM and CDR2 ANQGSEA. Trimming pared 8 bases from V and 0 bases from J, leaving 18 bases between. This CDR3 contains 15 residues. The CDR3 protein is CSLSLTGTSTDTQYF. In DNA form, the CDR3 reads TGCAGCCTTTCCCTTACGGGGACTAGCACAGATACGCAGTATTTT.

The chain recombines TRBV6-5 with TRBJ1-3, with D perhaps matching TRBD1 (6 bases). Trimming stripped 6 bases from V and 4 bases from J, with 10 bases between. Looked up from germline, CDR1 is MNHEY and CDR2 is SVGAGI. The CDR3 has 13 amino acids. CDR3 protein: CASRLQGGNTIYF. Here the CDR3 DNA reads TGTGCCAGCAGGTTACAGGGAGGAAACACCATATATTTT.

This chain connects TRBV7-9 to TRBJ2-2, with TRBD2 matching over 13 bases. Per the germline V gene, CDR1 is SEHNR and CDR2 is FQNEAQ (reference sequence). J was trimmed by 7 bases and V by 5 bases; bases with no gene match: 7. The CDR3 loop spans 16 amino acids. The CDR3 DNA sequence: TGTGCCAGCAGCCCCGGACTAGCGGGGGTGGTCGGGGAGCTGTTTTTT. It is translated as CASSPGLAGVVGELFF.

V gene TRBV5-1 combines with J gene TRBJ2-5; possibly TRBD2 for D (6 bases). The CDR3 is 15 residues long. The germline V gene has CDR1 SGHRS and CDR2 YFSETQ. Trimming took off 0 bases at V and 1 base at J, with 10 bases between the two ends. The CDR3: CASSLGVGGQETQYF. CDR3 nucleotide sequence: TGCGCCAGCAGCTTGGGAGTCGGGGGCCAAGAGACCCAGTACTTC.

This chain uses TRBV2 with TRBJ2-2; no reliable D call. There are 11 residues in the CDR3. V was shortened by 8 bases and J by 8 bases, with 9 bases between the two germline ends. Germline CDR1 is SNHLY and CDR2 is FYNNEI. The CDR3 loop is CASLSEGELFF. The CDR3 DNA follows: TGTGCCAGCCTGTCTGAGGGGGAGCTGTTTTTT.

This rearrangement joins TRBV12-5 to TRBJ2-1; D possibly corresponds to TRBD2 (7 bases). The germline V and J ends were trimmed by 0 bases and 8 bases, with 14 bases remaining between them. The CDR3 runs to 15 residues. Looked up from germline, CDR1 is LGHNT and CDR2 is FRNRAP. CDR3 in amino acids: CASGLVLGGGDEQFF. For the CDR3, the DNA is TGTGCTAGTGGTTTGGTACTGGGGGGGGGCGATGAGCAGTTCTTC.

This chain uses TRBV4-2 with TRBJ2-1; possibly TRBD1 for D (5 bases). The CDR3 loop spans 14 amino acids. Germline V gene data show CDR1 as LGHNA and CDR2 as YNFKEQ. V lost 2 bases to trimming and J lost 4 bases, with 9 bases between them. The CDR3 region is CASSQTDKYNEQFF. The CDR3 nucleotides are TGTGCCAGCAGCCAAACGGACAAGTACAATGAGCAGTTCTTC.

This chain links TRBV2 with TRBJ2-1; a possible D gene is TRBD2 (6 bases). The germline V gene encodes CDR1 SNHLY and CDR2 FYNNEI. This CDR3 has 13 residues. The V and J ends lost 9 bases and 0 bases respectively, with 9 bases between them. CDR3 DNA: TGTGCCAGACGGGGGAGCTCCTACAATGAGCAGTTCTTC. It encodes CARRGSSYNEQFF.

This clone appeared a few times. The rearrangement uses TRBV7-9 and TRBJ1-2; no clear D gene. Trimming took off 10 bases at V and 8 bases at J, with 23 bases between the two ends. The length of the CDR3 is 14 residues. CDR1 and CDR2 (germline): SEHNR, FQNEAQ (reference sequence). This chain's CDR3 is CAITRAGYEEGYTF. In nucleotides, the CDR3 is TGTGCCATTACTCGAGCGGGTTACGAGGAGGGCTACACCTTC.

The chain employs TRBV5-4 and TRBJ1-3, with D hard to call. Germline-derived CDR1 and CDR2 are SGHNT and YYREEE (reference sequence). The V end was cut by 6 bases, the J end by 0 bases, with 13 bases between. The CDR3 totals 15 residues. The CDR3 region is CASTPGRNSGNTIYF. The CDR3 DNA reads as TGTGCCAGCACCCCAGGCCGGAACTCTGGAAACACCATATATTTT. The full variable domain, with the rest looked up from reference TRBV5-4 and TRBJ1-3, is ETGVTQSPTHLIKTRGQQVTLRCSSQSGHNTVSWYQQALGQGPQFIFQYYREEENGRGNFPPRFSGLQFPNYSSELNVNALELDDSALYLCASTPGRNSGNTIYFGEGSWLTVV.

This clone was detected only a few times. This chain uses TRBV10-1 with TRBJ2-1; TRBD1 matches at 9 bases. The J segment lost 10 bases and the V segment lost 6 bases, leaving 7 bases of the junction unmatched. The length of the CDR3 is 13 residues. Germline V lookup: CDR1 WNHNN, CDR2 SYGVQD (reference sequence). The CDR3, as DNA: TGCGCCAGCAGCCGGGACAGGGCGGGCGAGCAGTTCTTC. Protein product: CASSRDRAGEQFF.

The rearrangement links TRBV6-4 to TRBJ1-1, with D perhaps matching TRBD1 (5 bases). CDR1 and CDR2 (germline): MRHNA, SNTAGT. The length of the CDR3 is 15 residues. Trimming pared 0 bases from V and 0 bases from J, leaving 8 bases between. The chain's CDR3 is CASSDSSGVNTEAFF. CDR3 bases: TGTGCCAGCAGTGACTCATCGGGGGTGAACACTGAAGCTTTCTTT.

The CDR3 DNA reads TGCGCCAGCAGCTTGGGGACCGGGAGGCTCTACGAGCAGTACTTC. Translation: CASSLGTGRLYEQYF. V and J are TRBV5-1 and TRBJ2-7; TRBD2 aligns across 7 bases. With 0 bases clipped from V and 3 bases from J, the junction kept 6 bases outside the gene matches. The CDR3 runs to 15 residues. From germline, CDR1 is SGHRS and CDR2 YFSETQ.

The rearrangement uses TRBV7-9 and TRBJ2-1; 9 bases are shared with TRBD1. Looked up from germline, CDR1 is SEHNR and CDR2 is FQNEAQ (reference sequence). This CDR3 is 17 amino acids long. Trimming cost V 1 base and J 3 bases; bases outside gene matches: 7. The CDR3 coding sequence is TGTGCCAGCAGCTTAGTCGGTCGACAGGGGGTCTACAATGAGCAGTTCTTC. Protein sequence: CASSLVGRQGVYNEQFF. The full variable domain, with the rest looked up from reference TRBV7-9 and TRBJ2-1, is DTGVSQNPRHKITKRGQNVTFRCDPISEHNRLYWYRQTLGQGPEFLTYFQNEAQLEKSRLLSDRFSAERPKGSFSTLEIQRTEQGDSAMYLCASSLVGRQGVYNEQFFGPGTRLTVL.